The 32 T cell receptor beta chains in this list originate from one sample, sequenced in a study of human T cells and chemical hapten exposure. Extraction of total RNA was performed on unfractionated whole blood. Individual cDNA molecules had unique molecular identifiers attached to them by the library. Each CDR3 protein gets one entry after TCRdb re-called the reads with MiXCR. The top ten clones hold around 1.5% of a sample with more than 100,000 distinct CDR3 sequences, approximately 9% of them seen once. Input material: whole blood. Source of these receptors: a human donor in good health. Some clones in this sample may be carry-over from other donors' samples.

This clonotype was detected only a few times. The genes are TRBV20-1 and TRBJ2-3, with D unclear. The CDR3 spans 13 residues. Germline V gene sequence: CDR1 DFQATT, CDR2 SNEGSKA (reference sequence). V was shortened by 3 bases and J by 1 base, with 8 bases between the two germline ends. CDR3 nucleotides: TGCAGTGCTAGGGAATCCCGCACAGATACGCAGTATTTT. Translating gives CSARESRTDTQYF.

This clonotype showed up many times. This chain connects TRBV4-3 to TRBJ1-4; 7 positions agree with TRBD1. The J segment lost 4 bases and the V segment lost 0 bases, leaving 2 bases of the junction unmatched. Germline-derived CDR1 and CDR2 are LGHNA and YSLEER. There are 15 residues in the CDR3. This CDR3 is CASSQEGQSNEKLFF. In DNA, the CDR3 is TGCGCCAGCAGCCAAGAGGGACAGAGTAATGAAAAACTGTTTTTT.

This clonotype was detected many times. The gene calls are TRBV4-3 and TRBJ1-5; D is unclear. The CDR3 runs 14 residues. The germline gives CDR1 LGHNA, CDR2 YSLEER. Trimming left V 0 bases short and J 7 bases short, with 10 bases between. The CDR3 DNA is TGCGCCAGCAGCCAAGATATCGGGAGACAGCCCCAGCATTTT. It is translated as CASSQDIGRQPQHF.

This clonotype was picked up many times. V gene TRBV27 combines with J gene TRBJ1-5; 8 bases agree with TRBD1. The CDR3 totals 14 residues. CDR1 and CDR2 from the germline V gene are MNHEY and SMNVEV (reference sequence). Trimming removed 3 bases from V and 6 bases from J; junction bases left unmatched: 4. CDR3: CASSLTGVSQPQHF. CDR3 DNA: TGTGCCAGCAGTTTGACAGGGGTAAGTCAGCCCCAGCATTTT.

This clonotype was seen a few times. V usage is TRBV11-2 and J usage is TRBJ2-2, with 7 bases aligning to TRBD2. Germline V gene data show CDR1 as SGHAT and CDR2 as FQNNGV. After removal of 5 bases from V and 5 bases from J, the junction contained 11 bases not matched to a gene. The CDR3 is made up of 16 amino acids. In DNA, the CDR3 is TGTGCCAGCAGCCCGTCCGGGAGGAGAGGTACCGGGGAGCTGTTTTTT. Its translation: CASSPSGRRGTGELFF.

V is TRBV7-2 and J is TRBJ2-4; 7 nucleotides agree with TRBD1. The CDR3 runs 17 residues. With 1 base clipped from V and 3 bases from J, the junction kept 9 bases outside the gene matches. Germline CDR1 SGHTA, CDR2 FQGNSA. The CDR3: CASSLVSRRDSKNIQYF. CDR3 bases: TGTGCCAGCAGCTTAGTATCCCGCCGGGACAGCAAAAACATTCAGTACTTC. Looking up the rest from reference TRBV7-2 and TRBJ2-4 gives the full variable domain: GAGVSQSPSNKVTEKGKDVELRCDPISGHTALYWYRQSLGQGLEFLIYFQGNSAPDKSGLPSDRFSAERTGGSVSTLTIQRTQQEDSAVYLCASSLVSRRDSKNIQYFGAGTRLSVL.

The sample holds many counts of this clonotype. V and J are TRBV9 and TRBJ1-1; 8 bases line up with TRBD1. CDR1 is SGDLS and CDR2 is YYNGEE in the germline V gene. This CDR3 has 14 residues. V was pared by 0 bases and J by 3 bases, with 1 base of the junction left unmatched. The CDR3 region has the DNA TGTGCCAGCAGCGTAGAGGACAGGGACACTGAAGCTTTCTTT. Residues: CASSVEDRDTEAFF.

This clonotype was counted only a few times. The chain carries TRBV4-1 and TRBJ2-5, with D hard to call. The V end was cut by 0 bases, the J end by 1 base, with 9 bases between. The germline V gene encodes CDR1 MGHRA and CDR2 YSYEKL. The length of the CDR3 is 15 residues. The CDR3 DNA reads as TGCGCCAGCAGCCAAGATCAGGCTACCCAAGAGACCCAGTACTTC. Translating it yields CASSQDQATQETQYF.

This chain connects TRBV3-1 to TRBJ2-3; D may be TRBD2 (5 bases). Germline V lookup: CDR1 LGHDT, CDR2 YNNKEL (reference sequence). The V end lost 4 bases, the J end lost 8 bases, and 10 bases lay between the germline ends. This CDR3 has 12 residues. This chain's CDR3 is CASSPRGGTQYF. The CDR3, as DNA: TGTGCCAGCAGCCCCCGCGGAGGTACGCAGTATTTT.

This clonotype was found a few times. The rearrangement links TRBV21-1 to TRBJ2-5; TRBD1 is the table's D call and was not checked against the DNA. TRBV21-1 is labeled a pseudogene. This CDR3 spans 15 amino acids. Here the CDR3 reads CASSSLRDREETQYF. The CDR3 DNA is TGTGCCAGCAGCTCGTTACGGGACAGGGAAGAGACCCAGTACTTC.

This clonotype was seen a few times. CDR3 protein: CASGLSDRKNTEAFF. Here the CDR3 DNA reads TGTGCTAGTGGTTTGTCTGACAGGAAGAACACTGAAGCTTTCTTT. The chain joins TRBV12-5 to TRBJ1-1; possibly TRBD1 for D (6 bases). The V end lost 2 bases, the J end lost 1 base, and 11 bases lay between the germline ends. The CDR3 has 15 amino acids. The V gene's germline CDR1 is LGHNT and CDR2 FRNRAP.

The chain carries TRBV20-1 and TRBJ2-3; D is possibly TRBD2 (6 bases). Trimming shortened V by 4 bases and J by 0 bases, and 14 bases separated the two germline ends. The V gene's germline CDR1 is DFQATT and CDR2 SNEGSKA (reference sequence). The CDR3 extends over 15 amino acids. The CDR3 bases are TGCAGTGCTACCTCTTTAGCGGAAAGCACAGATACGCAGTATTTT. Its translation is CSATSLAESTDTQYF.

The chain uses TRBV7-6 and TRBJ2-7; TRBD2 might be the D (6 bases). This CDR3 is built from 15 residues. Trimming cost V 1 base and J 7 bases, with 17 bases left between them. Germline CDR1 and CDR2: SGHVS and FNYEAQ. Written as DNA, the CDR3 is TGTGCCAGCAGCTTAGTTAGCGGCGGACCGGGGGAGCAGTACTTC. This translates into CASSLVSGGPGEQYF.

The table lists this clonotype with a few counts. CDR3 nucleotide sequence: TGTGCCAGCAGTCCAAAGACTAGCGGGGAAGATACGCAGTATTTT. Its protein product is CASSPKTSGEDTQYF. The chain is built from TRBV6-6 and TRBJ2-3; TRBD2 matches at 11 bases. The CDR3 is 15 amino acids. The junction had 6 bases not matched to a gene; V was cut back by 5 bases and J by 5 bases. The germline gives CDR1 MNHNY, CDR2 SVGAGI (reference sequence).

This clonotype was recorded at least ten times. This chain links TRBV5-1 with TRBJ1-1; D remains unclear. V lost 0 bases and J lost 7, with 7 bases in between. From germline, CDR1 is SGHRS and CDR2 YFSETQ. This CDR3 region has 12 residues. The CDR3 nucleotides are TGCGCCAGCAGCTTGGTTGGCAGTGAAGCTTTCTTT. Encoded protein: CASSLVGSEAFF. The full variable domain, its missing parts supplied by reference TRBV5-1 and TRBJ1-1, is KAGVTQTPRYLIKTRGQQVTLSCSPISGHRSVSWYQQTPGQGLQFLFEYFSETQRNKGNFPGRFSGRQFSNSRSEMNVSTLELGDSALYLCASSLVGSEAFFGQGTRLTVV.

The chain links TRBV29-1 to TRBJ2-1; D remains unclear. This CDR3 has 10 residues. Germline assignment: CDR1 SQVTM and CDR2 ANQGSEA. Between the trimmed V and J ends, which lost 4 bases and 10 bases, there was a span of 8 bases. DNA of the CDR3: TGCAGCGTTGGGGTACTGGAGCAGTTCTTC. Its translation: CSVGVLEQFF.

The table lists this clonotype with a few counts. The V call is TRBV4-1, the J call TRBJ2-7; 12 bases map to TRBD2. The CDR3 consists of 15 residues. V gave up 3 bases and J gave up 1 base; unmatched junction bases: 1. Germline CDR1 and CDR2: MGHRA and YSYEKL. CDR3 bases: TGCGCCAGCAGCCATACTAGCGGGGGGTCCTACGAGCAGTACTTC. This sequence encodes CASSHTSGGSYEQYF.

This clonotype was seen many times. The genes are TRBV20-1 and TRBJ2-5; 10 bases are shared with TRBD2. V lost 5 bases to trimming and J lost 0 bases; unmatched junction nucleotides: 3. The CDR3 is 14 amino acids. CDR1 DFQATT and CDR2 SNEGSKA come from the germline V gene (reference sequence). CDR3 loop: CSARSGGYQETQYF. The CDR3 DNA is TGCAGTGCTCGTAGCGGGGGGTACCAAGAGACCCAGTACTTC.

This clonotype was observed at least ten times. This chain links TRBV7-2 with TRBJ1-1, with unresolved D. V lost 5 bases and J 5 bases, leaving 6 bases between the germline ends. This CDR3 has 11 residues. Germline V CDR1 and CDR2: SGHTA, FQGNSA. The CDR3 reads CASSPITEAFF. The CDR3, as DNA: TGTGCCAGCAGCCCCATTACTGAAGCTTTCTTT.

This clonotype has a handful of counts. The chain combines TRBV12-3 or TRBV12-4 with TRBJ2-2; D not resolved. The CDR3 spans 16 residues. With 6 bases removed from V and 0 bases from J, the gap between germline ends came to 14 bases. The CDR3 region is CASRHRRLSNTGELFF. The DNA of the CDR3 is TGTGCCAGCAGGCATAGACGGCTATCGAACACCGGGGAGCTGTTTTTT.

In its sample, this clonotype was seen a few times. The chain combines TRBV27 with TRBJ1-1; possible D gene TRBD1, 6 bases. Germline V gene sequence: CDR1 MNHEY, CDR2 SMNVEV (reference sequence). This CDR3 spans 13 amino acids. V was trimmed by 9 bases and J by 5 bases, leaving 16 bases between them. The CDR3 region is CASEGKGGTEAFF. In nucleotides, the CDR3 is TGTGCCAGTGAGGGGAAGGGGGGAACTGAAGCTTTCTTT.

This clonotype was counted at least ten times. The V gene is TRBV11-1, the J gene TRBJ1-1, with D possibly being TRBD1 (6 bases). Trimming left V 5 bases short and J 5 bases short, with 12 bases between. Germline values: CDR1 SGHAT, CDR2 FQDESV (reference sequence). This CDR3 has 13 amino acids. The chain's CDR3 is CASSANRVTEAFF. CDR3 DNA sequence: TGTGCCAGCAGCGCCAACAGGGTAACTGAAGCTTTCTTT.

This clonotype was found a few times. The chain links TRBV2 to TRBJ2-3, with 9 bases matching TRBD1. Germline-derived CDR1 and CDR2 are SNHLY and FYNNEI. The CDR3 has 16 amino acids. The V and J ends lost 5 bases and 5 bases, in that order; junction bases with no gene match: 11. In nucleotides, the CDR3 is TGTGCCAGCAGTTCAGGTTTGGACAGGGGTGAAGATACGCAGTATTTT. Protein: CASSSGLDRGEDTQYF.

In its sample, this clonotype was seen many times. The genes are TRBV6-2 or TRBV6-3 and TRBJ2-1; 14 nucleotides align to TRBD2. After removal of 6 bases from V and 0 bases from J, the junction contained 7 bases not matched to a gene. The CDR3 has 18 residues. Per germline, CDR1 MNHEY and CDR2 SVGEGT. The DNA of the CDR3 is TGTGCCAGCAGCAGGGGACTAGCGGGGGCCCGCTCCTACAATGAGCAGTTCTTC. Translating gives CASSRGLAGARSYNEQFF.

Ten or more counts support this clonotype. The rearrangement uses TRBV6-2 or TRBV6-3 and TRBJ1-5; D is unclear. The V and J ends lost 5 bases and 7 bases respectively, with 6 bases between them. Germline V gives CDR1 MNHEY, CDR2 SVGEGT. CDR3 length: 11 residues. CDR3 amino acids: CASSDGQPQHF. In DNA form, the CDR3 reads TGTGCCAGCAGTGACGGACAGCCCCAGCATTTT.

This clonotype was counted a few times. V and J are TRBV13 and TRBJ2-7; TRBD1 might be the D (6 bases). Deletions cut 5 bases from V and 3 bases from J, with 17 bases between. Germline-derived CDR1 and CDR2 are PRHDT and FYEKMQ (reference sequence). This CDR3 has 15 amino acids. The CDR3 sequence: CASSLFLGGFYEQYF. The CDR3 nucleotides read TGTGCCAGCAGCCTATTCCTAGGGGGATTCTACGAGCAGTACTTC.

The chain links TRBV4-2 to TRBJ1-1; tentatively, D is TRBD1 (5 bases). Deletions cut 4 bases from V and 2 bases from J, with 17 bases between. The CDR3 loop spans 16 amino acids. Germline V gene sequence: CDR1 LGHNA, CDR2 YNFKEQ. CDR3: CASSPEEGRGNTEAFF. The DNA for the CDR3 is TGTGCCAGCAGCCCCGAGGAGGGTAGGGGAAACACTGAAGCTTTCTTT.

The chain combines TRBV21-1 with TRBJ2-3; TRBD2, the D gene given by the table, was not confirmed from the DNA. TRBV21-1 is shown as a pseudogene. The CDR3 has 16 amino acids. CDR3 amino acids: CASSKRGRLVTDTQYF. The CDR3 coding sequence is TGTGCCAGCAGCAAAAGGGGCCGACTAGTCACAGATACGCAGTATTTT.

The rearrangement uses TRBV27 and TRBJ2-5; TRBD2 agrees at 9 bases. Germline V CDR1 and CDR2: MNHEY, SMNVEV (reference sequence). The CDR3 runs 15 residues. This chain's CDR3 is CVKAGRGGRPETQYF. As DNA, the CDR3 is TGTGTCAAGGCCGGGCGGGGGGGCCGCCCAGAGACCCAGTACTTC.

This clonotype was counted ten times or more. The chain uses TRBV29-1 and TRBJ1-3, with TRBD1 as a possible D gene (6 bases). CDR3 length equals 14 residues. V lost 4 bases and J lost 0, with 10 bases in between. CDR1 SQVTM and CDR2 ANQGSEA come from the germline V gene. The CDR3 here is CSVGQADSGNTIYF. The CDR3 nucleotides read TGCAGCGTTGGACAGGCCGACTCTGGAAACACCATATATTTT.

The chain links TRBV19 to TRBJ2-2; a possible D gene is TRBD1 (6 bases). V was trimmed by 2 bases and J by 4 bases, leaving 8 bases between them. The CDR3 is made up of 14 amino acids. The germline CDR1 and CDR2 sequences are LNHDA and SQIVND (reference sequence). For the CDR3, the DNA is TGTGCCAGTAGTATAAGGACAGTCACCGGGGAGCTGTTTTTT. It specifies CASSIRTVTGELFF.

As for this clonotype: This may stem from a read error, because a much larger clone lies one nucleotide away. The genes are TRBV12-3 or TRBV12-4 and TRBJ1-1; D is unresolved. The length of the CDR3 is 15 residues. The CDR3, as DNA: TGTGCCAGCAGTCCCTCGAGGGCGGGAAACACTGGAGCTTTCTTT. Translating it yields CASSPSRAGNTGAFF.